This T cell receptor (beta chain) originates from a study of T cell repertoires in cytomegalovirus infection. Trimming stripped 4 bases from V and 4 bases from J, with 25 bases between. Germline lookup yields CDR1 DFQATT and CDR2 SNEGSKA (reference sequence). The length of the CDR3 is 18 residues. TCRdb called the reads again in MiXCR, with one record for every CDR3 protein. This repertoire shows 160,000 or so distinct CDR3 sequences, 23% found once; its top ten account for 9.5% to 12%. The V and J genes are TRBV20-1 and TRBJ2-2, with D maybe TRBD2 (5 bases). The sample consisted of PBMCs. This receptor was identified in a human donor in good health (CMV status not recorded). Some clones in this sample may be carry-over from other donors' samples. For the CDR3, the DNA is TGCAGTGCTATCCCTCGACTAAGCAAAACCTCCACCACCGGGGAGCTGTTTTTT. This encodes CSAIPRLSKTSTTGELFF.